Below are 16 T cell receptor beta chains sequenced from a single sample in a study of T cells after yellow fever vaccination. From the 5' RACE reads, TCRdb called clonotypes with MiXCR, one entry per CDR3 protein. The sample lists a few hundred thousand distinct CDR3 sequences; 6.9% were seen once. The sample in question was CD4+ T cells sorted from PBMCs, obtained 15 days after the yellow fever booster vaccination. These receptors originate from a young man who received the YFV17D yellow fever vaccine.

In this sample, this clonotype turned up many times. The gene calls are TRBV20-1 and TRBJ2-5; D remains ambiguous. Trimming removed 5 bases from V and 5 bases from J, with 6 bases in between. The germline V gene encodes CDR1 DFQATT and CDR2 SNEGSKA (reference sequence). The CDR3 length is 10 residues. Here the CDR3 DNA reads TGCAGTGCTGGAGTTGAGACCCAGTACTTC. Encoded protein: CSAGVETQYF.

This clonotype was detected only a few times. The chain uses TRBV5-1 and TRBJ2-2; TRBD1 agrees at 9 bases. CDR1 is SGHRS and CDR2 is YFSETQ in the germline V gene. The CDR3 totals 15 residues. The ends lost 4 bases at V and 5 bases at J; junction bases unmatched: 6. This CDR3 reads CASSGTGGWTGELFF. CDR3 nucleotides: TGCGCCAGCAGCGGAACAGGGGGCTGGACCGGGGAGCTGTTTTTT.

This clonotype was seen only a few times. This rearrangement joins TRBV9 to TRBJ2-5, with D possibly being TRBD2 (5 bases). Trimming stripped 6 bases from V and 5 bases from J, with 14 bases between. CDR1 SGDLS and CDR2 YYNGEE come from the germline V gene. The CDR3 is made up of 13 amino acids. CDR3 DNA: TGTGCCAGCAACCCCATCGGCGGGGAGACCCAGTACTTC. Translating it yields CASNPIGGETQYF.

This clonotype was picked up a small number of times. The V and J genes are TRBV7-9 and TRBJ2-1; D remains unclear. Trimming took 7 bases from V and 4 from J, leaving 5 bases between them. The germline V gene has CDR1 SEHNR and CDR2 FQNEAQ (reference sequence). The CDR3 is made up of 11 amino acids. The CDR3 DNA reads as TGTGCCAGCAACCGATACAATGAGCAGTTCTTC. The encoded protein is CASNRYNEQFF.

This clonotype occurred a few times. The CDR3 carries no conserved terminal phenylalanine or tryptophan, so it likely arises from a read error. It is unclear where the CDR3 begins or ends on the DNA, so no DNA is shown, and the CDR3 is as TCRdb lists it. The CDR3: CATSRDEAGGPS. The V and J genes are TRBV15 and TRBJ2-1; the D segment call TRBD2 is taken from the table without a DNA check. Germline V gene lookup returns CDR1 LNHNV and CDR2 YYDKDF (reference sequence). The CDR3 region is 12 residues in length, termini included.

In this sample, this clonotype turned up many times. This chain connects TRBV20-1 to TRBJ2-3; D might be TRBD2 (6 bases). Between the trimmed V and J ends, which lost 6 bases and 4 bases, there was a span of 14 bases. From germline, CDR1 is DFQATT and CDR2 SNEGSKA (reference sequence). This CDR3 comprises 13 residues. CDR3 DNA sequence: TGCAGTGCCAGACTAGGTTTTGCAGATACGCAGTATTTT. Its protein product is CSARLGFADTQYF.

This clonotype was seen many times. This chain uses TRBV3-1 with TRBJ2-7, with D maybe TRBD2 (7 bases). The germline CDR1 and CDR2 sequences are LGHDT and YNNKEL (reference sequence). The V gene lost 3 bases and the J gene lost 6 bases, with 18 bases spanning the gap. The CDR3 runs 15 residues. The CDR3, as DNA: TGTGCCAGCAGCCAGTTTAGCGGAGGGGGGGGCGAGCAGTACTTC. Protein sequence: CASSQFSGGGGEQYF.

The chain combines TRBV30 with TRBJ2-7; 14 nucleotides align to TRBD2. CDR1 is GTSNPN, CDR2 SVGIG, per germline (reference sequence). V shed 2 bases, J shed 7 bases, and the junction held 4 bases outside the gene matches. The CDR3 contains 14 residues. The CDR3: CAWSTGLAGEEQYF. CDR3 DNA: TGTGCCTGGAGTACGGGACTAGCGGGAGAAGAGCAGTACTTC. The full variable domain, rest sourced from reference TRBV30 and TRBJ2-7, is SQTIHQWPATLVQPVGSPLSLECTVEGTSNPNLYWYRQAAGRGLQLLFYSVGIGQISSEVPQNLSASRPQDRQFILSSKKLLLSDSGFYLCAWSTGLAGEEQYFGPGTRLTVT.

The table lists this clonotype with many counts. The chain combines TRBV20-1 with TRBJ1-2; D is ambiguous. V gave up 4 bases and J gave up 2 bases, with 8 bases separating them. Germline values: CDR1 DFQATT, CDR2 SNEGSKA (reference sequence). This CDR3 is 12 amino acids long. CDR3 sequence (DNA): TGCAGTGCTACGAGCGAAAACTATGGCTACACCTTC. It specifies CSATSENYGYTF.

This sequence joins TRBV27 and TRBJ2-5; 15 nucleotides line up with TRBD2. The CDR3 covers 18 residues. V trimming: 0 bases; J trimming: 2 bases; junction bases outside the gene matches: 4. Germline V gene lookup returns CDR1 MNHEY and CDR2 SMNVEV (reference sequence). The CDR3 protein is CASSLSGLAGGGQETQYF. The CDR3 DNA sequence: TGTGCCAGCAGTTTATCGGGACTAGCGGGAGGTGGACAAGAGACCCAGTACTTC.

The V and J genes are TRBV7-8 and TRBJ1-1, with TRBD1 as a possible D gene (5 bases). Trimming shortened V by 3 bases and J by 9 bases, and 17 bases separated the two germline ends. The CDR3 spans 14 residues. Per germline, CDR1 SGHVS and CDR2 FQNEAQ. The CDR3 region is CASSFYQGPEKAFF. The CDR3 region has the DNA TGTGCCAGCAGCTTCTACCAGGGTCCGGAGAAAGCTTTCTTT.

The chain employs TRBV5-1 and TRBJ2-5; 10 nucleotides line up with TRBD2. The CDR3 runs to 17 residues. The germline V gene encodes CDR1 SGHRS and CDR2 YFSETQ. The ends lost 0 bases at V and 5 bases at J; junction bases unmatched: 10. The chain's CDR3 is CASSLGRLAGGVETQYF. Written as DNA, the CDR3 is TGCGCCAGCAGCTTGGGGAGACTAGCGGGCGGGGTCGAGACCCAGTACTTC.

This clonotype appeared many times. This chain links TRBV5-1 with TRBJ2-2; 7 nucleotides match TRBD1. Germline V CDR1 and CDR2: SGHRS, YFSETQ. V trimming: 4 bases; J trimming: 4 bases; junction bases outside the gene matches: 7. The CDR3 runs to 15 residues. The CDR3: CASSVRDRGTGELFF. The CDR3 DNA sequence: TGCGCCAGCAGCGTCCGGGACAGAGGCACCGGGGAGCTGTTTTTT.

This clonotype was detected a few times. This chain connects TRBV10-3 to TRBJ2-7; 10 nucleotides agree with TRBD1. The CDR3 spans 16 residues. Losses at the gene ends were 3 bases for V and 3 bases for J; bases not matched to a gene: 8. Germline V lookup: CDR1 ENHRY, CDR2 SYGVKD. The DNA of the CDR3 is TGTGCCATCAGTGACCCCTTTCGGACAGGGGGCTACGAGCAGTACTTC. It yields the protein CAISDPFRTGGYEQYF.

The V gene is TRBV12-3 or TRBV12-4, the J gene TRBJ2-1, with TRBD2 matching 12 bases. The trim removed 9 bases at V and 7 bases at J, leaving 1 base unmatched. CDR3 length: 12 residues. The CDR3 loop reads CASGLAGNEQFF. Here the CDR3 DNA reads TGTGCCAGTGGACTAGCGGGGAATGAGCAGTTCTTC.

The rearrangement links TRBV5-5 to TRBJ1-6; no clear D. This CDR3 region has 15 residues. Germline CDR1 and CDR2: SGHKS and YYEKEE (reference sequence). V lost 0 bases and J 7 bases, leaving 11 bases between the germline ends. The CDR3 DNA reads TGTGCCAGCAGCTTGGATACAGTGAGAAATTCACCCCTCCACTTT. Translation: CASSLDTVRNSPLHF.